A single TCR beta chain is shown here with its context. Other DNA variants within this sample encode the same CDR3. The sample originates from a study of beta chain features in type 1 diabetes. Expressed TCRB transcripts were sequenced after all isolated RNA was converted to cDNA. Data came from immunoSEQ multiplex PCR; TCRdb stores just in-frame clones and leaves some out. The data show around 250,000 clones, about 70% seen once. The CDR3 totals 12 residues. Trimming stripped 1 base from V and 4 bases from J, with 5 bases between. Germline CDR1 reads GTSNPN; CDR2 reads SVGIG (reference sequence). The TCR comes from a man aged 30 to 45 in good health. Sequencing input: naive CD4+ T cells from blood. The chain carries TRBV30 and TRBJ2-1; D is unclear. The chain's CDR3 is CAWSGLYNEQFF. In DNA, the CDR3 is TGTGCCTGGAGTGGTCTATACAATGAGCAGTTCTTC.